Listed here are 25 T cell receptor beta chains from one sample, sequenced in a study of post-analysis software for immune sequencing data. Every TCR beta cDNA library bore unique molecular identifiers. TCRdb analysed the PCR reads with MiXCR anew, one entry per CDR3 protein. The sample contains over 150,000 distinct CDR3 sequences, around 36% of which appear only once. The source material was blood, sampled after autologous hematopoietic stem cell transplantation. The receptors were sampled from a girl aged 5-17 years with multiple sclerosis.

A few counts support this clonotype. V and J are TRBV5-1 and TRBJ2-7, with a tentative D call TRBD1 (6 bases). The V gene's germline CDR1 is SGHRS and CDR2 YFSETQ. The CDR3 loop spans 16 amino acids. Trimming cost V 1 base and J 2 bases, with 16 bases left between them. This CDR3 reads CASSLLAGVSPYEQYF. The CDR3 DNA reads TGCGCCAGCAGCTTGTTGGCAGGGGTGTCCCCCTACGAGCAGTACTTC.

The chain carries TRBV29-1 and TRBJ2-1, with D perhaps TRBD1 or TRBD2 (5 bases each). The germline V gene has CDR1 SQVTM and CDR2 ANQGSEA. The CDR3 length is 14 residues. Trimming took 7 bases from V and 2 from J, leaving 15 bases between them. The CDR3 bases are TGCAGCGGGCTGGGGCAGGGAGCCTACAATGAGCAGTTCTTC. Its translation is CSGLGQGAYNEQFF.

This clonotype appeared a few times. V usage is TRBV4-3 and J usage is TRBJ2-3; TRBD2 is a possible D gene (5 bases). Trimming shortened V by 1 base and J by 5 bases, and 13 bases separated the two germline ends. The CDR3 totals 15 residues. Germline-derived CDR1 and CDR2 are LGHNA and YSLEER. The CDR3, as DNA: TGCGCCAGCAGCCAAGCGGGAAATACGCAAGATACGCAGTATTTT. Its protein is CASSQAGNTQDTQYF.

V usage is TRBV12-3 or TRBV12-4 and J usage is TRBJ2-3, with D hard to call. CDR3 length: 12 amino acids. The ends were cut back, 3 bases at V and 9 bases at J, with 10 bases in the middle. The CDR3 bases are TGTGCCAGCAGTTTCCCTTCGGCCACGCAGTATTTT. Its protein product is CASSFPSATQYF.

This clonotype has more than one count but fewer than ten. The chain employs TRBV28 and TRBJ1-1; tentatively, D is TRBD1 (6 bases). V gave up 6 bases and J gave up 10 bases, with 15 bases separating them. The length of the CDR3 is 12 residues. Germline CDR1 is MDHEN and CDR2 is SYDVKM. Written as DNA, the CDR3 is TGTGCCAGCAGGACAGGACGGTTGGGAGCTTTCTTT. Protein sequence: CASRTGRLGAFF.

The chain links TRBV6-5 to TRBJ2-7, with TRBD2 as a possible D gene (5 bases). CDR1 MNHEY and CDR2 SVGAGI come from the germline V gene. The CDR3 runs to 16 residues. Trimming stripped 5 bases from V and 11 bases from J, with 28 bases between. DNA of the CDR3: TGTGCCAGCAGTCGGGAACCTGACTTACGAGGTGGAAAAAAGTACTTC. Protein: CASSREPDLRGGKKYF.

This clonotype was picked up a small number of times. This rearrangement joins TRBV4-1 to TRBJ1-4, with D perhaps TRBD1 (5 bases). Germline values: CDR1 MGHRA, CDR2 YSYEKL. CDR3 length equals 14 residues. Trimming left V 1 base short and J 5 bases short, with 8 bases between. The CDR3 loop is CASSQGGGNEKLFF. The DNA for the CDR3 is TGCGCCAGCAGCCAAGGCGGGGGAAATGAAAAACTGTTTTTT.

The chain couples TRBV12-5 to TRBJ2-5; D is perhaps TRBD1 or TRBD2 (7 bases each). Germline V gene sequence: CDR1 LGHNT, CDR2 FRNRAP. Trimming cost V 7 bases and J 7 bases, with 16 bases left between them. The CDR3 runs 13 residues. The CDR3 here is CASANRGGATQYF. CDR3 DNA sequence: TGTGCTAGTGCCAACAGGGGAGGGGCGACCCAGTACTTC.

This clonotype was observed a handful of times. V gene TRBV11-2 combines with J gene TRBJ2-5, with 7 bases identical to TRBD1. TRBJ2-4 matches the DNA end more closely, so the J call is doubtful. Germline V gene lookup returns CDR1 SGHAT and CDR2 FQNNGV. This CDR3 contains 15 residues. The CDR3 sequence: CASSLPTGNRNIQYF. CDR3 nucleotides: TGTGCCAGCAGCTTACCGACAGGGAATAGGAACATTCAGTACTTC.

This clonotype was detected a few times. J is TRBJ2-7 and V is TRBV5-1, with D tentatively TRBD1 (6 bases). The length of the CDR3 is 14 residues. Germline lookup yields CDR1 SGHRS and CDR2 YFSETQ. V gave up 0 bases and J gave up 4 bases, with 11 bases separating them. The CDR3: CASSLGRGEYEQYF. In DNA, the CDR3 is TGCGCCAGCAGCTTGGGCAGGGGCGAATACGAGCAGTACTTC.

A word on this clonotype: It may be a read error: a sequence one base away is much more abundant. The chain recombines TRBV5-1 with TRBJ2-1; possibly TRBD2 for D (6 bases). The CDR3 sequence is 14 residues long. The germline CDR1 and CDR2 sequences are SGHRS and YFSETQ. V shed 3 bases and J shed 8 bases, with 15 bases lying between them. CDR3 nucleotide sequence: TGCGCCAGCAGCTGCCGTCCGGGAGAGTATGAGCAGTTCTTC. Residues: CASSCRPGEYEQFF. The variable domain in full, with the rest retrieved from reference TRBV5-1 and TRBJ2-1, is KAGVTQTPRYLIKTRGQQVTLSCSPISGHRSVSWYQQTPGQGLQFLFEYFSETQRNKGNFPGRFSGRQFSNSRSEMNVSTLELGDSALYLCASSCRPGEYEQFFGPGTRLTVL.

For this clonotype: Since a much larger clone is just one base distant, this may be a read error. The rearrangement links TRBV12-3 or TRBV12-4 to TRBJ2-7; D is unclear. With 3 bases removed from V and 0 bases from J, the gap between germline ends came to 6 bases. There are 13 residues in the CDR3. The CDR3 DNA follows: TGTGCCAGCAGTTTTTACAACTCCTACGAGCAGTACTTC. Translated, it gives CASSFYNSYEQYF.

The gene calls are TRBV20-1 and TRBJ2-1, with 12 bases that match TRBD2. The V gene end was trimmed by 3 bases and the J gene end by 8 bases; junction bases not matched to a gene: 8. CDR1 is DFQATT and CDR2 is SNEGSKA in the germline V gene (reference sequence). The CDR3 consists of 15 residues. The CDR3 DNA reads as TGCAGTGCTAGTTCCCTAGCGGGAGGGCGCCATGAGCAGTTCTTC. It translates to CSASSLAGGRHEQFF.

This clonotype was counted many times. The CDR3 loop reads CATSDGAKNIQYF. CDR3 in DNA: TGTGCCACCTCCGACGGAGCCAAAAACATTCAGTACTTC. This chain uses TRBV24-1 with TRBJ2-4; D remains unclear. Trimming took 9 bases from V and 0 from J, leaving 8 bases between them. Germline loops: CDR1 KGHDR, CDR2 SFDVKD. This CDR3 comprises 13 residues.

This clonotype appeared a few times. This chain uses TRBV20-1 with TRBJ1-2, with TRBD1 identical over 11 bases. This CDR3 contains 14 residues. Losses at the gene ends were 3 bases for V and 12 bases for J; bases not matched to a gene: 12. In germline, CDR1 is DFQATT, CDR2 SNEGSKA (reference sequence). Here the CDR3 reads CSASTGTGGKGHTF. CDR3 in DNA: TGCAGTGCTAGCACCGGGACAGGGGGTAAAGGCCACACCTTC.

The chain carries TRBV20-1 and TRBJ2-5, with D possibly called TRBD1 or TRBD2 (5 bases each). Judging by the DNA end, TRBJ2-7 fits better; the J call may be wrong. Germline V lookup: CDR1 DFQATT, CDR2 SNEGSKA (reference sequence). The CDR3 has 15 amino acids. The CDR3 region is CSARGDVGQGYEQYF. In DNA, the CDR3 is TGCAGTGCTAGGGGGGATGTTGGTCAGGGCTACGAGCAGTACTTC.

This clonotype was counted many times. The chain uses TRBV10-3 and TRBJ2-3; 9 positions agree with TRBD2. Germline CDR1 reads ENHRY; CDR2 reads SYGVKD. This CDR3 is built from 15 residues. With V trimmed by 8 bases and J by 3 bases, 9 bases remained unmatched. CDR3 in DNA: TGTGCCATCGGTCAGGATGCGGGAGGGACAGATACGCAGTATTTT. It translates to CAIGQDAGGTDTQYF.

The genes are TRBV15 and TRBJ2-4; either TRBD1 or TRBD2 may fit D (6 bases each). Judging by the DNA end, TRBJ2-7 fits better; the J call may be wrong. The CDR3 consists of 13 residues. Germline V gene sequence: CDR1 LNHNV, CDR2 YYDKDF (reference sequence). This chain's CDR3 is CATSVKGGHEQYF. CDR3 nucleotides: TGTGCCACCAGCGTAAAGGGGGGCCACGAGCAGTACTTC.

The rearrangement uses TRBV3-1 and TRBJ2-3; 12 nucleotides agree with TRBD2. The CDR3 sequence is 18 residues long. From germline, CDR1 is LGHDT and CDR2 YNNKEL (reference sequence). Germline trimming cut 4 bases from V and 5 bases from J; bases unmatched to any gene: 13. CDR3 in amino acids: CASSLSRLAGATGDTQYF. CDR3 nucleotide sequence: TGTGCCAGCAGCCTTTCTCGACTAGCGGGAGCGACCGGAGATACGCAGTATTTT.

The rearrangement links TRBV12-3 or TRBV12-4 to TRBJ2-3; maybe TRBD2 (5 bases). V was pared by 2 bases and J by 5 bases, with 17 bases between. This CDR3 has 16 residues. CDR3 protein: CASSLPDADFGDTQYF. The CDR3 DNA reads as TGTGCCAGCAGTTTACCCGACGCGGACTTCGGAGATACGCAGTATTTT.

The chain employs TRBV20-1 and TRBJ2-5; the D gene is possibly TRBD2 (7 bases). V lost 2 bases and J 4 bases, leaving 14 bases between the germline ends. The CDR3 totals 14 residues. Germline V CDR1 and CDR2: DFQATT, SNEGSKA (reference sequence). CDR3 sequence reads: CSARRWGGGETQYF. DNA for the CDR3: TGCAGTGCTAGACGCTGGGGGGGCGGAGAGACCCAGTACTTC.

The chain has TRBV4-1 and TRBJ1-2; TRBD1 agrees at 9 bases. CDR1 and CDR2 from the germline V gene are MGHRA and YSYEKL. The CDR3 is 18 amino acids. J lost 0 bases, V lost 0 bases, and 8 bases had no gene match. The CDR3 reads CASSQDRTGAYTNYGYTF. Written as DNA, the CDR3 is TGCGCCAGCAGCCAAGATCGGACAGGGGCCTATACTAACTATGGCTACACCTTC.

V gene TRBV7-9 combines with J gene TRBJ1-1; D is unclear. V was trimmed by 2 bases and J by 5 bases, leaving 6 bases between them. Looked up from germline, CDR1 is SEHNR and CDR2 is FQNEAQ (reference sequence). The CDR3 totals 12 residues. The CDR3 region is CASSLLVTEAFF. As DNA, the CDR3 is TGTGCCAGCAGCTTATTGGTAACTGAAGCTTTCTTT.

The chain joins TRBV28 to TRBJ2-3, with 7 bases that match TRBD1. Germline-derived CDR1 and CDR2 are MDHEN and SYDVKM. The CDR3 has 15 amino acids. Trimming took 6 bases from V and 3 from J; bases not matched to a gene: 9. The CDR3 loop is CASSQGDTLTDTQYF. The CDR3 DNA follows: TGTGCCAGCAGCCAGGGGGACACTCTGACAGATACGCAGTATTTT.

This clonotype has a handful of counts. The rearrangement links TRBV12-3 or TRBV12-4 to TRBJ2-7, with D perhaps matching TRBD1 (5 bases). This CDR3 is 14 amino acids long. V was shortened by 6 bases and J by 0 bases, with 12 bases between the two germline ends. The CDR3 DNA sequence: TGTGCCAGCAGAATCGACAGAAACTCCTACGAGCAGTACTTC. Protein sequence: CASRIDRNSYEQYF.